This T cell receptor beta chain was captured in a study of T cell changes during pregnancy in multiple sclerosis. The repertoire was sequenced with immunoSEQ multiplex PCR; TCRdb's copy has only in-frame clones and lacks some. The sample lists 27,000 or so clones; 85% to 90% were seen once. Germline V lookup: CDR1 PRHDT, CDR2 FYEKMQ (reference sequence). The length of the CDR3 is 14 residues. Concerning this clone: One end of the junction varies from germline; a read error may be responsible.

This TCR was recovered from a female donor with multiple sclerosis, enrolled in a pregnancy study. The chain has TRBV13 and TRBJ1-4, with 9 bases that match TRBD1. Material: CD8+ T cells from peripheral blood mononuclear cells, obtained in the second trimester of pregnancy. CDR3 sequence: CASSLGTGLEKLFF. The CDR3 nucleotides are TGTGCCAGCAGCCTAGGGACAGGGTTGGAAAAACTGTTTTTT.